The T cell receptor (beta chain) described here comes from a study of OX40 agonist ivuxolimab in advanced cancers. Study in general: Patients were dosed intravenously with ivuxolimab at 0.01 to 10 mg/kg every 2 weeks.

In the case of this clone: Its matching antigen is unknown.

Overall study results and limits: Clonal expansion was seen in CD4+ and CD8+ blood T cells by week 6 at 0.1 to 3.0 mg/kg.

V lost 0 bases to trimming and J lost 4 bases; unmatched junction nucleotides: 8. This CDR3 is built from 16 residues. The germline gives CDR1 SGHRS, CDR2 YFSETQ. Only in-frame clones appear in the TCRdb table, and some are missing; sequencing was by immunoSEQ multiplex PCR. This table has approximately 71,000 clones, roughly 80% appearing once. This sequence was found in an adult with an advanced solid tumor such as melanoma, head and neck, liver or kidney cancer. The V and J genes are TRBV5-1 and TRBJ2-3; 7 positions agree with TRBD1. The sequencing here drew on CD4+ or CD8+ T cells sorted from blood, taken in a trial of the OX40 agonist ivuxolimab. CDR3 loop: CASSLGTGMVSDTQYF. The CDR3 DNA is TGCGCCAGCAGCTTGGGGACAGGCATGGTTTCAGATACGCAGTATTTT.